A single sample gave rise to the 5 T cell receptor beta chains below, sequenced in a study of long-term antiretroviral therapy in people with HIV. At the survey level, the v3.0 immunoSEQ assay was run. Here immunoSEQ multiplex PCR was the method, and the copy in TCRdb shows in-frame clones only, minus some. The data show about 42,000 clones, 86% seen once. Sequencing was performed on unsorted PBMCs, taken 0.1 years before starting antiretroviral therapy. These receptor sequences come from a woman between 50 and 59 years old with HIV.

The gene calls are TRBV11-3 and TRBJ2-5; a possible D gene is TRBD1 (6 bases). The CDR3 is made up of 19 amino acids. Germline lookup yields CDR1 SGHNT and CDR2 YENEEA. V gave up 4 bases and J gave up 1 base, with 25 bases separating them. CDR3 DNA: TGTGCCAGCAGCTCTGTCAGGGGTTGGACCCAACGACGCCAAGAGACCCAGTACTTC. As protein: CASSSVRGWTQRRQETQYF.

The chain recombines TRBV9 with TRBJ2-1; 7 bases align to TRBD1. The trim removed 2 bases at V and 6 bases at J, leaving 8 bases unmatched. Looked up from germline, CDR1 is SGDLS and CDR2 is YYNGEE. The CDR3 runs to 15 residues. The DNA of the CDR3 is TGTGCCAGCAGCGTCGATCTGGGACAGACCAATGAGCAGTTCTTC. It codes for CASSVDLGQTNEQFF.

This sequence joins TRBV29-1 and TRBJ1-1; TRBD1 is a possible D gene (5 bases). V was trimmed by 6 bases and J by 5 bases, leaving 22 bases between them. CDR1 is SQVTM and CDR2 is ANQGSEA in the germline V gene. CDR3 length: 15 residues. The CDR3: CSVAKGTQGGTEAFF. The CDR3, as DNA: TGCAGCGTCGCCAAGGGAACGCAGGGAGGGACTGAAGCTTTCTTT.

The chain employs TRBV10-2 and TRBJ2-1, with TRBD2 matching over 7 bases. V lost 2 bases and J lost 11; bases outside the gene matches: 12. CDR1 WSHSY and CDR2 SAAADI come from the germline V gene. The CDR3 is 15 residues long. This chain's CDR3 is CASSEPQLERGKQFF. The DNA for the CDR3 is TGCGCCAGCAGTGAGCCGCAATTAGAGCGGGGTAAGCAGTTCTTC.

The chain employs TRBV27 and TRBJ2-7; perhaps TRBD1 as D (6 bases). The CDR3 is 15 amino acids. Trimming pared 1 base from V and 0 bases from J, leaving 10 bases between. Germline values: CDR1 MNHEY, CDR2 SMNVEV (reference sequence). Written as DNA, the CDR3 is TGTGCCAGCAGTTTATTCGGACAGAGCTCCTACGAGCAGTACTTC. Translating it yields CASSLFGQSSYEQYF.